Listed here are 10 T cell receptor beta chains from one sample, sequenced in a study of blood T cells in healthy people across ages. Through a sample-barcoded 5' primer and a J-beta primer mix, a second PCR was run for roughly 7 to 12 cycles. In TCRdb, the 5' RACE reads were re-called with MiXCR into one record per CDR3 protein. The repertoire consists of a few hundred thousand distinct CDR3 sequences, with 25% to 35% occurring once and the leading ten covering 3% to 4%. In addition, the sample was reused for a study of T cells of mothers and their children.

Sequencing input: blood. These receptors came from a boy aged 2 to 10 in good health.

The rearrangement links TRBV7-2 to TRBJ2-2; D unclear. CDR3 length: 14 residues. Germline V gene data show CDR1 as SGHTA and CDR2 as FQGNSA. The germline V and J ends were trimmed by 5 bases and 1 base, with 8 bases remaining between them. CDR3 nucleotides: TGTGCCAGCAGCCCCGCAAGGAACACCGGGGAGCTGTTTTTT. The encoded protein is CASSPARNTGELFF.

V and J are TRBV23-1 and TRBJ2-5; D is undetermined. TRBV23-1 is reported as an ORF; its role is uncertain. The CDR3 sequence is 14 residues long. Trimming stripped 7 bases from V and 2 bases from J, with 14 bases between. The CDR3 loop is CASTPQLGQETQYF. CDR3 bases: TGCGCCAGCACCCCTCAACTGGGACAAGAGACCCAGTACTTC.

V and J are TRBV5-1 and TRBJ2-3, with D hard to call. From germline, CDR1 is SGHRS and CDR2 YFSETQ. The CDR3 length is 15 residues. Trimming removed 1 base from V and 1 base from J, with 10 bases in between. For the CDR3, the DNA is TGCGCCAGCAGCTTGAGGCCCGAAGGCACAGATACGCAGTATTTT. This gives the protein CASSLRPEGTDTQYF. The variable domain in full, completed from reference TRBV5-1 and TRBJ2-3, reads KAGVTQTPRYLIKTRGQQVTLSCSPISGHRSVSWYQQTPGQGLQFLFEYFSETQRNKGNFPGRFSGRQFSNSRSEMNVSTLELGDSALYLCASSLRPEGTDTQYFGPGTRLTVL.

V usage is TRBV7-3 and J usage is TRBJ2-5, with D perhaps matching TRBD1 or TRBD2 (6 bases each). V was clipped by 5 bases and J by 2 bases, with 12 bases between them. CDR3 length: 14 residues. Germline CDR1 reads SGHTA; CDR2 reads FQGTGA. The CDR3 nucleotides are TGTGCCAGCAGCGTGAAAGGGGGGCAAGAGACCCAGTACTTC. Amino acids: CASSVKGGQETQYF.

The chain recombines TRBV2 with TRBJ2-5, with 7 bases identical to TRBD2. This CDR3 comprises 14 residues. Germline V gene data show CDR1 as SNHLY and CDR2 as FYNNEI. After removal of 1 base from V and 2 bases from J, the junction contained 1 base not matched to a gene. The CDR3 bases are TGTGCCAGCAGTGAAGTGGGAGGGCAAGAGACCCAGTACTTC. Its protein is CASSEVGGQETQYF.

This clonotype has just a few counts. This chain joins TRBV10-3 and TRBJ2-7, with 9 bases matching TRBD2. The ends lost 7 bases at V and 5 bases at J; junction bases unmatched: 3. CDR3 length equals 12 residues. Germline V gene sequence: CDR1 ENHRY, CDR2 SYGVKD. CDR3 in DNA: TGTGCCATCAAGGGGACTAGCAACGAGCAGTACTTC. It specifies CAIKGTSNEQYF.

CDR3: CASGKGTGEPLHF. CDR3 sequence (DNA): TGTGCTAGTGGGAAAGGGACAGGGGAACCCCTCCACTTT. The rearrangement joins TRBV12-5 to TRBJ1-6; 10 positions agree with TRBD1. This CDR3 contains 13 residues. CDR1 LGHNT and CDR2 FRNRAP come from the germline V gene. The V and J ends lost 6 bases and 12 bases, in that order; junction bases with no gene match: 5.

This clonotype was counted a few times. The CDR3 region is CASRPQGLQETQYF. In DNA, the CDR3 is TGTGCCAGCAGGCCTCAGGGGCTCCAAGAGACCCAGTACTTC. The chain has TRBV7-9 and TRBJ2-5; D might be TRBD1 (6 bases). The CDR3 covers 14 residues. The ends were cut back, 6 bases at V and 1 base at J, with 12 bases in the middle. CDR1 and CDR2 from the germline V gene are SEHNR and FQNEAQ (reference sequence).

The chain links TRBV12-3 or TRBV12-4 to TRBJ2-7; D gene ambiguous. This CDR3 contains 14 residues. The V end lost 2 bases, the J end lost 2 bases, and 10 bases lay between the germline ends. CDR3 region: CASSLRALAYEQYF. For the CDR3, the DNA is TGTGCCAGCAGTTTACGGGCCCTAGCCTACGAGCAGTACTTC.

The rearrangement links TRBV14 to TRBJ2-5; 9 bases agree with TRBD1. The DNA matches TRBJ2-1 better at its end, which makes the J call doubtful. CDR1 and CDR2 from the germline V gene are SGHDN and FVKESK. This CDR3 is 15 amino acids long. The CDR3 reads CASSRLGTGFWEQFF. The CDR3, as DNA: TGTGCCAGCAGCCGCTTGGGGACAGGGTTTTGGGAGCAGTTCTTC.